This TCR beta chain was identified during a study of blood T cells in healthy people across ages. For the study at large: Capturing about one barcoded beta molecule per two T cells was achieved by template switching. Findings and caveats of the study: It was the long-lived donors that had more naive CD4+ cells and higher diversity than aged donors. PBMCs that were unsorted prevented a conclusive naive versus antigen-experienced comparison.

The CDR3 is made up of 15 amino acids. The V gene's germline CDR1 is SGDLS and CDR2 YYNGEE. The germline V and J ends were trimmed by 4 bases and 6 bases, with 17 bases remaining between them. Notes on this clonotype: What it binds is unknown.

Primers used in a second PCR of roughly 6 to 11 cycles were a sample-barcoded 5' primer and a J-beta primer mix. Using its own MiXCR run on the 5' RACE reads, TCRdb lists one record per CDR3 protein. The repertoire holds 1.5 million or so distinct CDR3 sequences, approximately 42% seen once, with more than 4% in the top ten. Each donor had around 9.8 milliliters of peripheral blood drawn. Sequenced material: blood. The sequence was obtained from a woman aged 18-30 years in good health. The V and J genes are TRBV9 and TRBJ2-1, with D maybe TRBD2 (6 bases). CDR3: CASSLLGTASNEQFF. CDR3 bases: TGTGCCAGCAGCCTCCTCGGGACTGCCTCCAATGAGCAGTTCTTC.